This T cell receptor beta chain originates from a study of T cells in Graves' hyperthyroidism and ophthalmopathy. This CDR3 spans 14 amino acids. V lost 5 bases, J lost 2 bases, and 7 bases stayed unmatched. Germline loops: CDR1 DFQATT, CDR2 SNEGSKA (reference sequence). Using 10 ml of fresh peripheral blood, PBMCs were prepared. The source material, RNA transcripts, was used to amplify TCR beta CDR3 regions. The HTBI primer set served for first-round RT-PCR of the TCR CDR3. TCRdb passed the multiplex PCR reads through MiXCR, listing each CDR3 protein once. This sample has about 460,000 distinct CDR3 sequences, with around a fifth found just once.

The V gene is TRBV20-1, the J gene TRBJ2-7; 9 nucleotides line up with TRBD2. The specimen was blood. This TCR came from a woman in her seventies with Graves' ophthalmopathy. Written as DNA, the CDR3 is TGCAGTGCTTATCTTGCGGGAGGGACCTACGAGCAGTACTTC. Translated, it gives CSAYLAGGTYEQYF.